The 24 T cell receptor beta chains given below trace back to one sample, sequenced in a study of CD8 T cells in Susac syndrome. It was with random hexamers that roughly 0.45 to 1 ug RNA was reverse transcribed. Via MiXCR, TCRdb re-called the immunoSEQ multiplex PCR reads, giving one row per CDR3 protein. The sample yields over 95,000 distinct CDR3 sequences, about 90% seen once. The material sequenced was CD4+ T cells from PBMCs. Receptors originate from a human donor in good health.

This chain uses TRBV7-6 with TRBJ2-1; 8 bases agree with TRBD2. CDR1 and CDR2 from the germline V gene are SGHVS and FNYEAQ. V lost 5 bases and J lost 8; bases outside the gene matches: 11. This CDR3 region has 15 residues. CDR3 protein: CASSPGLAESDEQFF. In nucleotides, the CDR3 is TGTGCCAGCAGCCCTGGACTAGCAGAGAGCGATGAGCAGTTCTTC.

The CDR3 nucleotides read TGCGCCAGCAGACCGACAGAGAGCAATCAGCCCCAGCATTTT. This codes for CASRPTESNQPQHF. The chain links TRBV5-1 to TRBJ1-5; D might be TRBD1 (5 bases). Per the germline V gene, CDR1 is SGHRS and CDR2 is YFSETQ. This CDR3 is 14 amino acids long. V was pared by 5 bases and J by 1 base, with 10 bases between.

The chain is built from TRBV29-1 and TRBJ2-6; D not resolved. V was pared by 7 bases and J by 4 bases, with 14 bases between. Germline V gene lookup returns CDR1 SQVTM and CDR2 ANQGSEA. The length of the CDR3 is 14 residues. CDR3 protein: CSAGQSSGANVLTF. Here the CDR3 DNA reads TGCAGCGCTGGTCAATCGAGCGGGGCCAACGTCCTGACTTTC.

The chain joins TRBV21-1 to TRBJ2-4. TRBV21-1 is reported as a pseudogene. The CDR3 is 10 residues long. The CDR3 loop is CASSFRIQYF. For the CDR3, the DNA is TGTGCCAGCAGCTTCCGCATTCAGTACTTC.

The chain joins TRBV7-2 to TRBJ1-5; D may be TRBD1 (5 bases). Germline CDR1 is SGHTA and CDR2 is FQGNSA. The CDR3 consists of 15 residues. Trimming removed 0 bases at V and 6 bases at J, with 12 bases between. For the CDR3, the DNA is TGTGCCAGCAGCTTAGCAGCCGTGGGGGGTCAGCCCCAGCATTTT. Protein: CASSLAAVGGQPQHF.

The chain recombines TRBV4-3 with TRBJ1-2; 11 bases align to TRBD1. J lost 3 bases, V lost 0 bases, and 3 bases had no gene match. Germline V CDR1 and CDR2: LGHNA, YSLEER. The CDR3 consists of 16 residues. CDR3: CASSQDRDRGDYGYTF. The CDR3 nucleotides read TGCGCCAGCAGCCAAGATAGGGACAGGGGGGACTATGGCTACACCTTC.

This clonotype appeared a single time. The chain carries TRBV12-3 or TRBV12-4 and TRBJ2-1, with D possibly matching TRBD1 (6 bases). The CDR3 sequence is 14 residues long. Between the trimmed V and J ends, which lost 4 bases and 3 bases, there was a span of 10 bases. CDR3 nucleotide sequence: TGTGCCAGCAGTTCCAGGACAGACTACAATGAGCAGTTCTTC. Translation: CASSSRTDYNEQFF.

The CDR3 bases are TGTGCCAGCAGTTCCCCGGGACTCCCCAATGAGCAGTTCTTC. Encoded protein: CASSSPGLPNEQFF. The chain uses TRBV6-6 and TRBJ2-1, with D possibly TRBD2 on 6 matching bases. Deletions cut 4 bases from V and 6 bases from J, with 13 bases between. Germline loops: CDR1 MNHNY, CDR2 SVGAGI (reference sequence). The CDR3 extends over 14 amino acids.

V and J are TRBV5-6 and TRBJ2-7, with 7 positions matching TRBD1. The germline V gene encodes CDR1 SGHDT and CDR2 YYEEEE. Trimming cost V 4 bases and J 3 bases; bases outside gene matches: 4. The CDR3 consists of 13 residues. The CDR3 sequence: CASSRDRLYEQYF. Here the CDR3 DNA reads TGTGCCAGCAGCCGGGACAGACTCTACGAGCAGTACTTC.

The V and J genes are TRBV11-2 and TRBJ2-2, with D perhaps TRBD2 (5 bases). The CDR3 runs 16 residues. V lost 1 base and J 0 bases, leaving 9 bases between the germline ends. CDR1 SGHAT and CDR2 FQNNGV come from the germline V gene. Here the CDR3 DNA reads TGTGCCAGCAGCTTAGGGACTGGGGCGAACACCGGGGAGCTGTTTTTT. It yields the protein CASSLGTGANTGELFF.

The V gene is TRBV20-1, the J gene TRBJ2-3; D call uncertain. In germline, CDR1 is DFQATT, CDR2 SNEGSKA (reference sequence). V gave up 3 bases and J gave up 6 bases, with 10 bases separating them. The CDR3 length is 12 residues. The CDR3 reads CSASAEGDTQYF. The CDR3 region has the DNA TGCAGTGCTAGCGCGGAAGGGGATACGCAGTATTTT.

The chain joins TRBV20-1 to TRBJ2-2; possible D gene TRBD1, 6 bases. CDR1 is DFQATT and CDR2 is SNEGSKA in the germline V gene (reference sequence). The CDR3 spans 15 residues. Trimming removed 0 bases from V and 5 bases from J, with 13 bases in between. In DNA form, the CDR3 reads TGCAGTGCTAGAGATCCACAGGGATGGACCGGGGAGCTGTTTTTT. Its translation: CSARDPQGWTGELFF.

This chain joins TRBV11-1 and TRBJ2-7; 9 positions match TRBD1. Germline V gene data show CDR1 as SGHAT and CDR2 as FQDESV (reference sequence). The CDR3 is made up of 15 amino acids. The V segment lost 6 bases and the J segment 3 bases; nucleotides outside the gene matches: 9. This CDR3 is CASRPPGQGNYEQYF. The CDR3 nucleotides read TGTGCCAGCAGACCTCCGGGACAGGGTAACTACGAGCAGTACTTC.

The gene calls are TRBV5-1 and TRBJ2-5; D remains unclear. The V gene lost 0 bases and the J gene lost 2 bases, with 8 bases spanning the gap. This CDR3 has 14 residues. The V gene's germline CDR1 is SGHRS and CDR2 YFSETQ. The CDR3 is CASSLGRLQETQYF. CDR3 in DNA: TGCGCCAGCAGCTTGGGTCGCCTGCAAGAGACCCAGTACTTC.

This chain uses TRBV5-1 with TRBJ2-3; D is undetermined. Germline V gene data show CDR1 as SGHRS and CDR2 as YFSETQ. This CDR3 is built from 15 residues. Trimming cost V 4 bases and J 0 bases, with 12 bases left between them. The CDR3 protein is CASSVPAASTDTQYF. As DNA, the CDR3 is TGCGCCAGCAGCGTCCCTGCGGCTAGCACAGATACGCAGTATTTT.

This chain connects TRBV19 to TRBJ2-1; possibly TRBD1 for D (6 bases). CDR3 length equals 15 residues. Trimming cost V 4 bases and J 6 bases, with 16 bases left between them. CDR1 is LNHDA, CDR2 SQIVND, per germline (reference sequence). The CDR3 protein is CASSNVRGSGNEQFF. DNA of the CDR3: TGTGCCAGTAGTAACGTCAGGGGCTCGGGCAATGAGCAGTTCTTC.

The CDR3 loop reads CASRDGTQPLNTEAFF. CDR3 nucleotides: TGTGCCAGCAGGGACGGGACGCAGCCCCTGAACACTGAAGCTTTCTTT. The J gene is TRBJ1-1, the V gene TRBV12-3 or TRBV12-4; perhaps TRBD1 as D (5 bases). V was cut by 6 bases and J by 0 bases, with 17 bases left in between. CDR3 length: 16 residues.

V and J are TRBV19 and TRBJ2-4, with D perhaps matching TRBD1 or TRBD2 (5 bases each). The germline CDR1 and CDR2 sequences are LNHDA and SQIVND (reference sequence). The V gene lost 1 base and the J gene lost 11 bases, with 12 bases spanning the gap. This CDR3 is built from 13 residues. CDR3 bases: TGTGCCAGTAGTATAGGGGCTAGCAGGGTTCAGTACTTC. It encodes CASSIGASRVQYF. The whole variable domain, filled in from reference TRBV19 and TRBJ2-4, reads DGGITQSPKYLFRKEGQNVTLSCEQNLNHDAMYWYRQDPGQGLRLIYYSQIVNDFQKGDIAEGYSVSREKKESFPLTVTSAQKNPTAFYLCASSIGASRVQYFGAGTRLSVL.

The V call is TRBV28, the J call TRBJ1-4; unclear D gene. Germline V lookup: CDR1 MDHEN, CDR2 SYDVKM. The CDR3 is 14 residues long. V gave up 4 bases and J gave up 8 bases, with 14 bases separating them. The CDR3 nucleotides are TGTGCCAGCAGTTCAGATGTATTTGTAGAAAAACTGTTTTTT. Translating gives CASSSDVFVEKLFF.

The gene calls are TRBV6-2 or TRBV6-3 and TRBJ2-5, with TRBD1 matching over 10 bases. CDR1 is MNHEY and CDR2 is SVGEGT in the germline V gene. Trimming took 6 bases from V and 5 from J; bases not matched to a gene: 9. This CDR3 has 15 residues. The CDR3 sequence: CASSVSGTGDETQYF. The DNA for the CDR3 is TGTGCCAGCAGCGTATCCGGGACAGGGGACGAGACCCAGTACTTC.

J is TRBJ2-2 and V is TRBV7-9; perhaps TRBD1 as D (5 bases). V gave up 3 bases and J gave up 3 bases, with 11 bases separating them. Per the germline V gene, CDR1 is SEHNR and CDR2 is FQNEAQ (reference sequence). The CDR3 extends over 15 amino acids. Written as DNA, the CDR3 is TGTGCCAGCAGCTTTTCCAGGGCTTACACCGGGGAGCTGTTTTTT. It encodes CASSFSRAYTGELFF.

Written as DNA, the CDR3 is TGCGCCAGCAGCCGGACGACTTCTGCGAACACTGAAGCTTTCTTT. Its translation is CASSRTTSANTEAFF. The genes are TRBV5-1 and TRBJ1-1; D is unresolved. CDR1 is SGHRS and CDR2 is YFSETQ in the germline V gene. The CDR3 has 15 residues. V was shortened by 4 bases and J by 1 base, with 14 bases between the two germline ends.

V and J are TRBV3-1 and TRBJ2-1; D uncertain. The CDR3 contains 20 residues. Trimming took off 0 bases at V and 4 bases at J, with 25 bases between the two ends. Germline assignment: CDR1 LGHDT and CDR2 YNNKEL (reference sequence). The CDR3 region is CASSQDITDPDQLKYNEQFF. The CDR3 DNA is TGTGCCAGCAGCCAAGACATAACGGACCCAGATCAACTTAAATACAATGAGCAGTTCTTC.

The CDR3 nucleotides read TGCGCCAGCAGTCAAGAGACAGGGCCACACTACGAGCAGTACTTC. It is translated as CASSQETGPHYEQYF. This chain joins TRBV23-1 and TRBJ2-7, with 7 bases identical to TRBD1. TRBV23-1 is noted as an ORF with a role that remains uncertain. V shed 2 bases, J shed 3 bases, and the junction held 7 bases outside the gene matches. The CDR3 is 15 residues long.